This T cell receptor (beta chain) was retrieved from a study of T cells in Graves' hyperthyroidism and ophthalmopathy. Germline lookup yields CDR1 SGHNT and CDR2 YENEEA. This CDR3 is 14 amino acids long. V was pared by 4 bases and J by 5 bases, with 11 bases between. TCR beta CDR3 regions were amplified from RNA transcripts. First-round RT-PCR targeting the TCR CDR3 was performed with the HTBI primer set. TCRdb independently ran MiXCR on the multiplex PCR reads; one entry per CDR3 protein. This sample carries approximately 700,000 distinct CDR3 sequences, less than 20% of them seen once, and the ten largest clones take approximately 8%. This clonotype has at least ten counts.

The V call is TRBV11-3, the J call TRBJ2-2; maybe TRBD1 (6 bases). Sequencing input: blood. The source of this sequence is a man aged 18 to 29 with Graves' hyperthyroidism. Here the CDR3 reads CASSSNRETGELFF. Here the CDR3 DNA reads TGTGCCAGCAGCTCCAACAGGGAAACCGGGGAGCTGTTTTTT.